The next 11 T cell receptor beta chains were all read from a single sample in a study of shared clonotypes between healthy human individuals (dated by TCRdb to between 2020 and 2021). The library came from the immunoSEQ multiplex PCR assay. This is the immuneACCESS table as TCRdb keeps it, with only in-frame sequences that have V and J called. A part of the clones is gone; compared with another copy, unresolved V genes explain less than half, and the rest is unexplained. For this sample the table gives fewer than 600,000 clones, of which around 79% were detected only once. Of the sample, approximately 13% falls within the top ten clones. Sequenced input: PBMCs. The source of these receptors is a woman aged 40 to 50 in good health. Some clones in this sample may be carry-over from other donors' samples.

The chain joins TRBV28 to TRBJ2-7, with D possibly TRBD1 on 6 matching bases. V was clipped by 6 bases and J by 2 bases, with 14 bases between them. The length of the CDR3 is 14 residues. The germline CDR1 and CDR2 sequences are MDHEN and SYDVKM. DNA of the CDR3: TGTGCCAGCAGGCCTGGGGGCAGCACCTACGAGCAGTACTTC. Translated: CASRPGGSTYEQYF.

The chain has TRBV4-3 and TRBJ2-1, with 9 bases matching TRBD2. Germline V gene data show CDR1 as LGHNA and CDR2 as YSLEER. The CDR3 spans 17 residues. Trimming cost V 1 base and J 6 bases; bases outside gene matches: 10. The CDR3 sequence: CASSQVSGTSRGNEQFF. The CDR3 DNA is TGCGCCAGCAGCCAAGTATCTGGGACTAGCAGGGGCAATGAGCAGTTCTTC.

This chain connects TRBV28 to TRBJ2-7, with D possibly being TRBD1 (6 bases). Germline V lookup: CDR1 MDHEN, CDR2 SYDVKM. This CDR3 has 14 residues. Trimming pared 1 base from V and 5 bases from J, leaving 12 bases between. CDR3 residues: CASSLYDRKDEQYF. DNA for the CDR3: TGTGCCAGCAGTTTATACGACAGGAAAGACGAGCAGTACTTC. Looking up the rest from reference TRBV28 and TRBJ2-7 gives the full variable domain: DVKVTQSSRYLVKRTGEKVFLECVQDMDHENMFWYRQDPGLGLRLIYFSYDVKMKEKGDIPEGYSVSREKKERFSLILESASTNQTSMYLCASSLYDRKDEQYFGPGTRLTVT.

This clone was detected only once. This chain's CDR3 is CSVGTGGREQYF. As DNA, the CDR3 is TGCAGCGTTGGGACAGGGGGTCGCGAGCAGTACTTC. The chain joins TRBV29-1 to TRBJ2-7; the match to TRBD1 covers 10 bases. The CDR3 loop spans 12 amino acids. V was pared by 4 bases and J by 6 bases, with 3 bases of the junction left unmatched. In germline, CDR1 is SQVTM, CDR2 ANQGSEA.

The rearrangement links TRBV18 to TRBJ2-2; 7 bases match TRBD2. The CDR3 covers 14 residues. With V trimmed by 5 bases and J by 5 bases, 5 bases remained unmatched. Germline CDR1 is KGHSH and CDR2 is LQKENI. The CDR3 reads CASSAGVGTGELFF. The CDR3 region has the DNA TGTGCCAGCTCAGCGGGAGTGGGTACCGGGGAGCTGTTTTTT.

This clone appeared a few times. CDR3 loop: CAWEGEIGEQYF. CDR3 in DNA: TGTGCCTGGGAGGGAGAAATTGGAGAGCAGTACTTC. The V gene is TRBV30, the J gene TRBJ2-7; D perhaps matches TRBD2 (5 bases). This CDR3 contains 12 residues. V lost 5 bases and J 7 bases, leaving 15 bases between the germline ends. Germline V gene lookup returns CDR1 GTSNPN and CDR2 SVGIG (reference sequence). The full variable domain, with the rest looked up from reference TRBV30 and TRBJ2-7, is SQTIHQWPATLVQPVGSPLSLECTVEGTSNPNLYWYRQAAGRGLQLLFYSVGIGQISSEVPQNLSASRPQDRQFILSSKKLLLSDSGFYLCAWEGEIGEQYFGPGTRLTVT.

The V and J genes are TRBV6-1 and TRBJ1-4; no clear D gene. Germline CDR1 is MNHNS and CDR2 is SASEGT. The CDR3 totals 14 residues. V lost 6 bases, J lost 0 bases, and 8 bases lay in between. The CDR3: CASRGFATNEKLFF. CDR3 sequence (DNA): TGTGCCAGCAGGGGGTTTGCAACTAATGAAAAACTGTTTTTT.

The gene calls are TRBV29-1 and TRBJ2-7; no clear D. Per germline, CDR1 SQVTM and CDR2 ANQGSEA. This CDR3 has 11 amino acids. V was shortened by 6 bases and J by 3 bases, with 9 bases between the two germline ends. The chain's CDR3 is CSVVTDYEQYF. CDR3 nucleotide sequence: TGCAGCGTCGTGACTGACTACGAGCAGTACTTC.

The V gene is TRBV29-1, the J gene TRBJ2-2, with TRBD2 as a possible D gene (6 bases). The CDR3 runs 18 residues. Germline V gene data show CDR1 as SQVTM and CDR2 as ANQGSEA. Trimming took off 0 bases at V and 7 bases at J, with 24 bases between the two ends. This CDR3 reads CSVEDIRDCGFRGGELFF. CDR3 in DNA: TGCAGCGTTGAAGACATCCGGGACTGTGGATTTCGAGGCGGGGAGCTGTTTTTT.

The chain recombines TRBV19 with TRBJ1-5; D is undetermined. Per the germline V gene, CDR1 is LNHDA and CDR2 is SQIVND (reference sequence). V was trimmed by 2 bases and J by 3 bases, leaving 20 bases between them. The CDR3 is 18 residues long. The CDR3 spells CASSIFPRISRHNQPQHF. The CDR3 bases are TGTGCCAGTAGTATATTCCCGCGGATATCGAGGCACAATCAGCCCCAGCATTTT.

A single count supports this clone. J is TRBJ1-6 and V is TRBV27, with 8 bases matching TRBD1. Germline CDR1 and CDR2: MNHEY and SMNVEV (reference sequence). The CDR3 totals 16 residues. V trimming: 7 bases; J trimming: 0 bases; junction bases outside the gene matches: 5. Here the CDR3 DNA reads TGTGCCAGCATGTGGACAGGGAGCTCCTATAATTCACCCCTCCACTTT. Translated, it gives CASMWTGSSYNSPLHF.